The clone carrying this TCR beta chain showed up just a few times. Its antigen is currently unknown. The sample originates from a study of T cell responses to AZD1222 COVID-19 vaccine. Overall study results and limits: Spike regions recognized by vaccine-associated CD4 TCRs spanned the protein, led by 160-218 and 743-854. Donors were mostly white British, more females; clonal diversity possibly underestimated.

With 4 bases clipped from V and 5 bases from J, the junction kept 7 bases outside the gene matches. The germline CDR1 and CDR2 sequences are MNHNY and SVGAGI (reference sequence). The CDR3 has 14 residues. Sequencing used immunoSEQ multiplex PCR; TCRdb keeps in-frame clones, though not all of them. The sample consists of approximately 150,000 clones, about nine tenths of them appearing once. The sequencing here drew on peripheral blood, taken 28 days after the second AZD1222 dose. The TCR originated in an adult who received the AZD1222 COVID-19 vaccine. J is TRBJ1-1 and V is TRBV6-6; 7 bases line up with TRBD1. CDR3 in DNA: TGTGCCAGCAGTTTTGACAGGGCCGGGACTGAAGCTTTCTTT. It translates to CASSFDRAGTEAFF.